Listed here are 21 T cell receptor beta chains from one sample, sequenced in a study of T cell repertoires in cytomegalovirus infection. The antigens these receptors bind are not known. TCRdb analysed the reads with MiXCR anew, one entry per CDR3 protein. The data show about 700,000 distinct CDR3 sequences, around 31% seen once. Sequencing used cultured PBMCs, obtained from culture after CMV antigen stimulation. The receptors were sampled from a human donor in good health (CMV status not recorded). Some clones in this sample may be carry-over from other donors' samples.

The CDR3, as DNA: TGTGCCAGCAGCCGAGGACAGGAATACGAGCAGTACTTC. This sequence encodes CASSRGQEYEQYF. The rearrangement joins TRBV27 to TRBJ2-7; 7 nucleotides agree with TRBD1. The CDR3 has 13 amino acids. Per germline, CDR1 MNHEY and CDR2 SMNVEV (reference sequence). Losses at the gene ends were 6 bases for V and 4 bases for J; bases not matched to a gene: 6.

The chain links TRBV11-2 to TRBJ2-1; 10 bases line up with TRBD2. The germline V gene encodes CDR1 SGHAT and CDR2 FQNNGV. This CDR3 has 13 amino acids. V was pared by 5 bases and J by 10 bases, with 5 bases of the junction left unmatched. CDR3 sequence: CASSRILAGEQFF. DNA of the CDR3: TGTGCCAGCAGCCGTATACTAGCGGGAGAGCAGTTCTTC.

The V call is TRBV6-2 or TRBV6-3, the J call TRBJ2-6, with unresolved D. V lost 8 bases and J lost 0, with 8 bases in between. CDR1 and CDR2 from the germline V gene are MNHEY and SVGEGT. The length of the CDR3 is 14 residues. The CDR3 bases are TGTGCCAGCGTGAGAGACTCTGGGGCCAACGTCCTGACTTTC. Its translation: CASVRDSGANVLTF.

This clonotype was observed at least ten times. The chain joins TRBV7-2 to TRBJ2-7, with a weak D call TRBD1 (5 bases). The CDR3 loop spans 13 amino acids. Per the germline V gene, CDR1 is SGHTA and CDR2 is FQGNSA. The ends were cut back, 3 bases at V and 3 bases at J, with 9 bases in the middle. This CDR3 reads CASSFRVLYEQYF. The CDR3 DNA reads as TGTGCCAGCAGCTTCAGGGTTCTCTACGAGCAGTACTTC.

This clonotype was counted a single time. This sequence joins TRBV20-1 and TRBJ2-7; TRBD1 agrees at 8 bases. CDR1 DFQATT and CDR2 SNEGSKA come from the germline V gene (reference sequence). With 6 bases clipped from V and 5 bases from J, the junction kept 9 bases outside the gene matches. This CDR3 region has 13 residues. This CDR3 reads CSAEDRANHEQYF. The CDR3 nucleotides are TGCAGTGCCGAGGACAGGGCGAACCACGAGCAGTACTTC.

The V and J genes are TRBV20-1 and TRBJ2-3; D tentatively reads TRBD1 or TRBD2 (5 bases each). This CDR3 contains 13 residues. V lost 4 bases and J 5 bases, leaving 13 bases between the germline ends. Germline V gene lookup returns CDR1 DFQATT and CDR2 SNEGSKA (reference sequence). The CDR3 is CSANRGLKDTQYF. CDR3 sequence (DNA): TGCAGTGCTAACCGGGGCCTTAAAGATACGCAGTATTTT.

The chain couples TRBV20-1 to TRBJ2-1, with 16 bases fitting TRBD2. V lost 2 bases and J lost 2; bases outside the gene matches: 6. This CDR3 has 18 amino acids. Germline V CDR1 and CDR2: DFQATT, SNEGSKA (reference sequence). CDR3 bases: TGCAGTGCTAGAATTGGGACTAGCGGGAGGGCGGCCTACAATGAGCAGTTCTTC. This encodes CSARIGTSGRAAYNEQFF.

The chain recombines TRBV4-3 with TRBJ2-1; TRBD2 is a possible D gene (5 bases). Deletions cut 2 bases from V and 9 bases from J, with 17 bases between. CDR3 length: 15 residues. Germline values: CDR1 LGHNA, CDR2 YSLEER. The CDR3 DNA follows: TGCGCCAGCAGCCAAAAAGGACTGCTCGTTATTGAGCAGTTCTTC. This encodes CASSQKGLLVIEQFF.

This clonotype was observed a single time. Mismatch with germline at one junction end may stem from a read error. The gene calls are TRBV4-1 and TRBJ1-5; TRBD1 matches at 7 bases. This CDR3 has 15 amino acids. Germline V gene sequence: CDR1 MGHRA, CDR2 YSYEKL. CDR3 sequence (DNA): TGTGCCAGCAGCCAGTACCGGGACAGCCCCGGGCCCCAGCATTTT. It yields the protein CASSQYRDSPGPQHF.

This clonotype was detected only a few times. The rearrangement links TRBV10-3 to TRBJ1-3; D remains ambiguous. Germline V gene sequence: CDR1 ENHRY, CDR2 SYGVKD. The CDR3 sequence is 18 residues long. V lost 0 bases, J lost 0 bases, and 15 bases lay in between. CDR3 amino acids: CAISESIIQAPSGNTIYF. CDR3 DNA: TGTGCCATCAGTGAGTCGATAATTCAGGCTCCCTCTGGAAACACCATATATTTT.

The chain joins TRBV9 to TRBJ1-1; D gene unclear. CDR1 and CDR2 from the germline V gene are SGDLS and YYNGEE. V dropped 3 bases and J dropped 7 bases, with 19 bases sitting between them. This CDR3 comprises 15 residues. The CDR3, as DNA: TGTGCCAGCAGCGCCCCCTCGACCTACAGCAGTGAAGCTTTCTTT. Amino acid sequence: CASSAPSTYSSEAFF.

This clonotype has a count of ten or more. This chain joins TRBV7-2 and TRBJ2-7, with D uncertain. This CDR3 is 13 amino acids long. Germline V gene data show CDR1 as SGHTA and CDR2 as FQGNSA. V was shortened by 5 bases and J by 2 bases, with 10 bases between the two germline ends. CDR3 in DNA: TGTGCCAGCAGCACCAGACCAGCCTACGAGCAGTACTTC. This gives the protein CASSTRPAYEQYF.

This clonotype was seen many times. V is TRBV7-2 and J is TRBJ2-7; no firm D call. The CDR3 totals 13 residues. Trimming cost V 5 bases and J 0 bases, with 8 bases left between them. Germline CDR1 and CDR2: SGHTA and FQGNSA. The CDR3 DNA is TGTGCCAGCAGCCCCCCTGGCTCCTACGAGCAGTACTTC. Amino acids: CASSPPGSYEQYF.

The rearrangement links TRBV4-3 to TRBJ2-2, with no clear D. V was shortened by 1 base and J by 6 bases, with 9 bases between the two germline ends. Germline CDR1 and CDR2: LGHNA and YSLEER. The CDR3 consists of 14 residues. CDR3 residues: CASSQGHWAGELFF. The CDR3, as DNA: TGCGCCAGCAGCCAAGGACATTGGGCCGGGGAGCTGTTTTTT.

This clonotype was picked up a small number of times. An end of the junction differs from the germline gene, which may be a read error. This chain links TRBV4-1 with TRBJ2-1; 12 bases fit TRBD2. The germline gives CDR1 MGHRA, CDR2 YSYEKL. The CDR3 is 15 residues long. DNA for the CDR3: TGTGCCAGCAGTCATCTAGCGGGGGGGCGAAATGAGCAGTTCTTC. This gives the protein CASSHLAGGRNEQFF.

This chain uses TRBV6-6 with TRBJ1-2; D call uncertain. In germline, CDR1 is MNHNY, CDR2 SVGAGI (reference sequence). The CDR3 is made up of 11 amino acids. V gave up 11 bases and J gave up 6 bases, with 13 bases separating them. The CDR3 region is CAGLSQHGYTF. DNA of the CDR3: TGTGCCGGCTTGTCCCAACATGGCTACACCTTC.

The V call is TRBV19, the J call TRBJ2-3; D uncertain. Germline loops: CDR1 LNHDA, CDR2 SQIVND (reference sequence). The CDR3 length is 15 residues. Trimming cost V 7 bases and J 3 bases, with 17 bases left between them. The CDR3 region is CASMDPGRETDTQYF. In DNA, the CDR3 is TGTGCCAGTATGGACCCCGGCAGAGAGACAGATACGCAGTATTTT.

The chain is built from TRBV19 and TRBJ2-6, with D unclear. V lost 3 bases and J lost 4, with 10 bases in between. The CDR3 is made up of 15 amino acids. Germline V gene lookup returns CDR1 LNHDA and CDR2 SQIVND (reference sequence). The CDR3 nucleotides are TGTGCCAGTAGTATGTTGGCACCAGGGGCCAACGTCCTGACTTTC. Amino acid sequence: CASSMLAPGANVLTF.

The table lists this clonotype with a few counts. This rearrangement joins TRBV28 to TRBJ2-3, with unresolved D. Looked up from germline, CDR1 is MDHEN and CDR2 is SYDVKM. This CDR3 has 15 amino acids. Deletions cut 5 bases from V and 6 bases from J, with 18 bases between. CDR3 loop: CASSPRLGLGDTQYF. CDR3 sequence (DNA): TGTGCCAGCAGTCCGCGGCTCGGGCTAGGGGATACGCAGTATTTT.

This clonotype came up a few times. V usage is TRBV6-1 and J usage is TRBJ2-1; the match to TRBD2 covers 12 bases. Germline loops: CDR1 MNHNS, CDR2 SASEGT. The V gene end was trimmed by 5 bases and the J gene end by 9 bases; junction bases not matched to a gene: 8. The CDR3 has 15 residues. The CDR3 sequence is CASSSTSGRPTEQFF. In DNA form, the CDR3 reads TGTGCCAGCAGTTCGACTAGCGGGAGACCCACTGAGCAGTTCTTC.

This clonotype was counted a few times. The CDR3 DNA reads TGTGCCAGCAGCCCAACCCGTCCATACACCCGGGGAGCCTACGAGCAGTACTTC. Residues: CASSPTRPYTRGAYEQYF. V and J are TRBV7-2 and TRBJ2-7, with D possibly TRBD2 on 5 matching bases. With 5 bases removed from V and 2 bases from J, the gap between germline ends came to 25 bases. The CDR3 has 18 residues. Germline values: CDR1 SGHTA, CDR2 FQGNSA. Complete variable domain (other parts from reference TRBV7-2 and TRBJ2-7): GAGVSQSPSNKVTEKGKDVELRCDPISGHTALYWYRQSLGQGLEFLIYFQGNSAPDKSGLPSDRFSAERTGGSVSTLTIQRTQQEDSAVYLCASSPTRPYTRGAYEQYFGPGTRLTVT.